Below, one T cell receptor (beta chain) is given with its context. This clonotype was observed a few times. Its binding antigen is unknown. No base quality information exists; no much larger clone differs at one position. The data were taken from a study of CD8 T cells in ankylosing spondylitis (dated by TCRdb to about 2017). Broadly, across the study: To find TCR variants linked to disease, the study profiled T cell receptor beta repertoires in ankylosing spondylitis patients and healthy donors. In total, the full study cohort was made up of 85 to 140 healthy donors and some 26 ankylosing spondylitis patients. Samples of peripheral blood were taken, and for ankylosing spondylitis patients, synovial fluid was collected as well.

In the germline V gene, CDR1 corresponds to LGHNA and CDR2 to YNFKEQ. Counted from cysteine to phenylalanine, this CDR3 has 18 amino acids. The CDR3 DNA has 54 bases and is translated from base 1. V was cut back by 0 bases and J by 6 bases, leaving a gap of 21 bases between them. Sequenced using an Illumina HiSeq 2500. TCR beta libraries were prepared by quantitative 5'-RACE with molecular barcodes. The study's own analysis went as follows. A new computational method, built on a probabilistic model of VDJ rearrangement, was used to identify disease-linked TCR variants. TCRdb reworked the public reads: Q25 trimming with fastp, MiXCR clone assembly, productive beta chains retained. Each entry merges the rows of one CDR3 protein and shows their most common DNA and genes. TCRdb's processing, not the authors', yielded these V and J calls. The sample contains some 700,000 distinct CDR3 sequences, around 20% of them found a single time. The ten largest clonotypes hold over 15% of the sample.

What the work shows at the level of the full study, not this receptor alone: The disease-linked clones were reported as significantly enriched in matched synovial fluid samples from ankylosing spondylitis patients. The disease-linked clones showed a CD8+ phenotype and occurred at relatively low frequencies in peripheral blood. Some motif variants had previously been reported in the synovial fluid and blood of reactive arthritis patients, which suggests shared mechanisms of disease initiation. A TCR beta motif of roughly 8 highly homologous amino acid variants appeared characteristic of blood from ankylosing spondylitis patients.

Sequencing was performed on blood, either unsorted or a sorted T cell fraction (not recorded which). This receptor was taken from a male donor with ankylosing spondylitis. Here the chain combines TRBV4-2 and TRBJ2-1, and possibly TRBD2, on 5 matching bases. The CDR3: CASSQDRVTTERPNEQFF. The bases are TGTGCCAGCAGCCAAGATAGGGTAACTACCGAGCGGCCCAATGAGCAGTTCTTC.